This TCR beta chain was sequenced during a study of a mutant IDH1 vaccine in newly diagnosed glioma. In the study overall: Those enrolled had earlier been treated with radiotherapy, temozolomide, or both, mostly both.

This clone was counted a few times. Its antigen is not known. The CDR3 contains 14 residues. V lost 7 bases to trimming and J lost 7 bases, with 14 bases between them. Germline-derived CDR1 and CDR2 are SEHNR and FQNEAQ (reference sequence). Indicated time point: week 47, end of study. Mutant IDH1 20-mer peptide, at 300 ug, made up each vaccine dose, with topical imiquimod. TCRdb's copy holds only in-frame clones and misses some; the assay was immunoSEQ multiplex PCR. Among about 24,000 clones listed, roughly 80% were seen once. The chain uses TRBV7-9 and TRBJ1-6; D remains unclear. The clonotype comes from a middle-aged man with glioma. Some clones in this sample may be carry-over from other donors' samples. Here the sequenced sample was PBMCs, taken from a glioma patient whose treatment included an IDH1 peptide vaccine. CDR3 sequence (DNA): TGTGCCAGCACGAGGTCCAGTTCGAATTCACCCCTCCACTTT. This gives the protein CASTRSSSNSPLHF. The full variable domain, its missing parts supplied by reference TRBV7-9 and TRBJ1-6, is DTGVSQNPRHKITKRGQNVTFRCDPISEHNRLYWYRQTLGQGPEFLTYFQNEAQLEKSRLLSDRFSAERPKGSFSTLEIQRTEQGDSAMYLCASTRSSSNSPLHFGNGTRLTVT.